This TCR beta chain was identified during a study of cytomegalovirus exposure and HLA in healthy donors. Study-wide results and caveats: For most TCR beta V segments, an earlier analysis put the productive rate at about 87% or about 30% of the time. When analyzed later, the rates of TCR association showed variation by HLA locus, with DRB1 the most and HLA-C the fewest.

A note on this clone: The antigen is not known.

Healthy donors of bone marrow made up the group. PCR involved 60 Vbeta and 13 Jbeta primers. Some clones are missing from TCRdb's copy, which holds only in-frame ones; the method was immunoSEQ multiplex PCR. This sample yields around 150,000 clones, of which 80% are seen a single time; about 9.7% belongs to the top ten. Per germline, CDR1 SGHTA and CDR2 FQGNSA. The CDR3 contains 15 residues. V was pared by 2 bases and J by 4 bases, with 6 bases of the junction left unmatched. This receptor was identified in a man between 18 and 35 years old in good health and CMV-seropositive. Sample: PBMCs. This chain connects TRBV7-2 to TRBJ2-7; 9 bases are a match to TRBD1. In DNA form, the CDR3 reads TGTGCCAGCAGCTTAAATGGACAGGGGTGGTACGAGCAGTACTTC. Its translation is CASSLNGQGWYEQYF.